This T cell receptor (beta chain) was documented in a study of cytomegalovirus exposure and HLA in healthy donors. Study-level information: An earlier analysis found roughly 110 million unique TCR beta sequences from approximately 200 million T cells. Study-wide results and caveats: About 150 TCR beta chains were listed as cytomegalovirus-associated. Published work reported that the classifier diagnosed cytomegalovirus status with high specificity and sensitivity. Roughly uniform sequencing depth across donors was assumed, possibly incorrectly.

With respect to this clone: Its matching antigen is unknown.

The PCR employed 60 Vbeta primers together with 13 Jbeta primers. Assay used: immunoSEQ multiplex PCR; TCRdb lists only in-frame clones, some missing. The table includes about 180,000 clones, 80% to 90% detected once. From germline, CDR1 is SGHRS and CDR2 YFSETQ. V lost 5 bases, J lost 2 bases, and 13 bases lay in between. This CDR3 is 14 amino acids long. Sequenced material: PBMCs. The chain links TRBV5-1 to TRBJ2-5, with TRBD1 as a possible D gene (6 bases). This sequence was found in a woman under 30 in good health and CMV-seropositive. The CDR3 region is CASSPTGWQETQYF. The CDR3 DNA is TGCGCCAGCAGTCCGACAGGTTGGCAAGAGACCCAGTACTTC. Drawing the rest from reference TRBV5-1 and TRBJ2-5, the complete variable domain is KAGVTQTPRYLIKTRGQQVTLSCSPISGHRSVSWYQQTPGQGLQFLFEYFSETQRNKGNFPGRFSGRQFSNSRSEMNVSTLELGDSALYLCASSPTGWQETQYFGPGTRLLVL.